This record concerns one T cell receptor beta chain sequence. The data are from a study of blood T cell repertoires in COVID-19. Study details: The analysed material was cDNA or gDNA that came from T cells, B-cell-depleted T cells, or PBMCs.

Per the original data handling: Estimated nucleated cell counts came from reference gene primer amplification. The table came from immunoSEQ multiplex PCR; TCRdb's copy has only in-frame clones and leaves some out. V, J and clone size derive from that table, while D and trimming were established from the DNA sequence. The sample has 300,000 to 400,000 clones, 80% to 90% seen once. The junction had 8 bases not matched to a gene; V was cut back by 2 bases and J by 3 bases. The CDR3 has 17 amino acids. Germline V gene data show CDR1 as KGHSH and CDR2 as LQKENI. The sample taken for sequencing was peripheral blood. The V gene is TRBV18, the J gene TRBJ2-1, with TRBD2 matching over 9 bases. The origin of this receptor is a man aged 45 to 65 with active or convalescent COVID-19. CDR3 nucleotide sequence: TGTGCCAGCTCACCAGACGGGACTAGCACGTTCTACAATGAGCAGTTCTTC. As protein: CASSPDGTSTFYNEQFF.